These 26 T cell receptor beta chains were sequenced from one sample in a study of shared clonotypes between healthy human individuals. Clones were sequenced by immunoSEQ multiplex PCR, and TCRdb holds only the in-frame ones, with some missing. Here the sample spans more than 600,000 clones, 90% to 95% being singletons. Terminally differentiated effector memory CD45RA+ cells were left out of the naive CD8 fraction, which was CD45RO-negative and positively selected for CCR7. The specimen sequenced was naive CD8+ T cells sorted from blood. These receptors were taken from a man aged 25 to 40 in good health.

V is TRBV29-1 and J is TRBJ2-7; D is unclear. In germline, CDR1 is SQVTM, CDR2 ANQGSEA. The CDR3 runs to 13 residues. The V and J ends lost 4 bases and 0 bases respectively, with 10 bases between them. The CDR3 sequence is CSVGVINSYEQYF. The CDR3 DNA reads TGCAGCGTTGGTGTCATCAACTCCTACGAGCAGTACTTC.

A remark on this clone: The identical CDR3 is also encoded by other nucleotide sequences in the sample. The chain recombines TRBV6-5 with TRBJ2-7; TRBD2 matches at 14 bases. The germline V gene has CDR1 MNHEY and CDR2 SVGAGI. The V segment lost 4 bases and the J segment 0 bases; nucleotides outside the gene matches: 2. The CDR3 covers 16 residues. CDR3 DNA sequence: TGTGCCAGCAGTTTCGGGACTAGCGGGAGCTCCTACGAGCAGTACTTC. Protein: CASSFGTSGSSYEQYF.

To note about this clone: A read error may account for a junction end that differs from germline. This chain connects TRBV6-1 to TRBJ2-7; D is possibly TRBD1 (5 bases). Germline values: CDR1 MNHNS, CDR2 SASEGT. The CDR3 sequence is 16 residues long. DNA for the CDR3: TGTGCCAGTAGTGATCCTCCCCAGGGTTTAGTCCACGAGCAGTACTTC. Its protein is CASSDPPQGLVHEQYF.

The CDR3 nucleotides are TGTGCCAGCAGTTTGGCTAATGAGCAGTTCTTC. Translating it yields CASSLANEQFF. The rearrangement uses TRBV6-5 and TRBJ2-1; no firm D call. With 4 bases removed from V and 7 bases from J, the gap between germline ends came to 5 bases. Germline V lookup: CDR1 MNHEY, CDR2 SVGAGI. The CDR3 is 11 residues long.

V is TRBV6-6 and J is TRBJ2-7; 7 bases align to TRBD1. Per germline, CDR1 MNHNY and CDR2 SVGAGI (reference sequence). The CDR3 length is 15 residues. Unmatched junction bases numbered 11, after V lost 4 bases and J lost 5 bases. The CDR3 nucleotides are TGTGCCAGCAGTTCTACCGGGACAGTGGTACACGAGCAGTACTTC. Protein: CASSSTGTVVHEQYF.

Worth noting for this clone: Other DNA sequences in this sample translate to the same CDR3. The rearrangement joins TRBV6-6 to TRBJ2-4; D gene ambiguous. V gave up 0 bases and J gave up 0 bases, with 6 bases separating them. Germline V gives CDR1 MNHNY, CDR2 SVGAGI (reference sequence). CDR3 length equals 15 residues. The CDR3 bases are TGTGCCAGCAGTTACTCTAGTGAAGCCAAAAACATTCAGTACTTC. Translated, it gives CASSYSSEAKNIQYF.

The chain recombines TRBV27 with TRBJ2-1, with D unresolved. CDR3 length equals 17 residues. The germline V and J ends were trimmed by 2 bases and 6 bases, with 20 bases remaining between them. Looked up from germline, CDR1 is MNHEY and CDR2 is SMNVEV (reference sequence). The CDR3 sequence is CASSLMVGDSNPNEQFF. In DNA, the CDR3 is TGTGCCAGCAGTTTAATGGTAGGAGACTCAAACCCCAATGAGCAGTTCTTC.

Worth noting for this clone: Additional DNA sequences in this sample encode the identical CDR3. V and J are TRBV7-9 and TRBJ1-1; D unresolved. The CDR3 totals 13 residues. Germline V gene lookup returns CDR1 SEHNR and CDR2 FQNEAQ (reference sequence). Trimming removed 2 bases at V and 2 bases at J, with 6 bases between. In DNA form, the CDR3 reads TGTGCCAGCAGCTTACCTAGCAACACTGAAGCTTTCTTT. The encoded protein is CASSLPSNTEAFF.

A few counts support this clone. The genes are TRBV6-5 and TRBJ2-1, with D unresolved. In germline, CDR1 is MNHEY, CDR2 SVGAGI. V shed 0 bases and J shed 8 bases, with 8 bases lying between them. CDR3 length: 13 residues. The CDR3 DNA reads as TGTGCCAGCAGTTACTCGAACGGGTATGAGCAGTTCTTC. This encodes CASSYSNGYEQFF.

The CDR3, as DNA: TGCAGCGTGACCGGACTAGCGGGAGGGTCCCCACCCCAAGAGACCCAGTACTTC. This gives the protein CSVTGLAGGSPPQETQYF. The rearrangement uses TRBV29-1 and TRBJ2-5, with 15 positions matching TRBD2. The V segment lost 6 bases and the J segment 1 base; nucleotides outside the gene matches: 12. Germline V gene lookup returns CDR1 SQVTM and CDR2 ANQGSEA. This CDR3 is built from 18 residues.

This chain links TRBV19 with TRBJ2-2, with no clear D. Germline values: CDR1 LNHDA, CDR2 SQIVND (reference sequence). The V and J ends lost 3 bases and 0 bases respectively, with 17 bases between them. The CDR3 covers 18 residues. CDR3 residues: CASSIPIQSIPNTGELFF. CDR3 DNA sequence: TGTGCCAGTAGTATCCCGATACAGTCAATTCCGAACACCGGGGAGCTGTTTTTT.

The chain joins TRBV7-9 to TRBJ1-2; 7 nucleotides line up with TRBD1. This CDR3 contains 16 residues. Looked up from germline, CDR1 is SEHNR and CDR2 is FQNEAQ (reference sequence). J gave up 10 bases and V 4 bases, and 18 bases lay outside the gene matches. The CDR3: CASSSNRDRSSLVYTF. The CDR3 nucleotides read TGTGCCAGCAGCTCGAACCGGGACAGATCTTCGCTTGTCTACACCTTC. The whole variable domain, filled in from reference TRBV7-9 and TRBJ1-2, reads DTGVSQNPRHKITKRGQNVTFRCDPISEHNRLYWYRQTLGQGPEFLTYFQNEAQLEKSRLLSDRFSAERPKGSFSTLEIQRTEQGDSAMYLCASSSNRDRSSLVYTFGSGTRLTVV.

The CDR3: CASSLVAGDAGELFF. CDR3 in DNA: TGCGCCAGCAGCTTGGTAGCGGGCGATGCCGGGGAGCTGTTTTTT. The chain combines TRBV5-1 with TRBJ2-2; 7 nucleotides match TRBD2. The germline CDR1 and CDR2 sequences are SGHRS and YFSETQ. V dropped 0 bases and J dropped 6; count of bases not matched to a gene: 5. This CDR3 region has 15 residues. Full variable domain (rest looked up from reference TRBV5-1 and TRBJ2-2): KAGVTQTPRYLIKTRGQQVTLSCSPISGHRSVSWYQQTPGQGLQFLFEYFSETQRNKGNFPGRFSGRQFSNSRSEMNVSTLELGDSALYLCASSLVAGDAGELFFGEGSRLTVL.

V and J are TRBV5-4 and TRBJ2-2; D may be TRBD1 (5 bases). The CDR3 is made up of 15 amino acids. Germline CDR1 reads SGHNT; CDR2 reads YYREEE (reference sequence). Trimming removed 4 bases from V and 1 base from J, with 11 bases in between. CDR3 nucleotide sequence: TGTGCCAGCAGCCTGGACACCCAGAACACCGGGGAGCTGTTTTTT. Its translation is CASSLDTQNTGELFF.

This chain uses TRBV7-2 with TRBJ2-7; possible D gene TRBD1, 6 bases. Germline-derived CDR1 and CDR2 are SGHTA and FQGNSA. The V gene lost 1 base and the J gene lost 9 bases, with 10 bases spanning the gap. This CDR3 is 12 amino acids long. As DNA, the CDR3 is TGTGCCAGCAGCTTAGTGGGGGCGCGGCAGTACTTC. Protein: CASSLVGARQYF.

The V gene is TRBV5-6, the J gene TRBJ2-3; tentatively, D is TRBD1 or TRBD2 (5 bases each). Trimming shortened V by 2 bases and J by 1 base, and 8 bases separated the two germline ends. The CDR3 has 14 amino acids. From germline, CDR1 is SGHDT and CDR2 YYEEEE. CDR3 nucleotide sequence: TGTGCCAGCAGCTTTGGGACCGGCACAGATACGCAGTATTTT. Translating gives CASSFGTGTDTQYF.

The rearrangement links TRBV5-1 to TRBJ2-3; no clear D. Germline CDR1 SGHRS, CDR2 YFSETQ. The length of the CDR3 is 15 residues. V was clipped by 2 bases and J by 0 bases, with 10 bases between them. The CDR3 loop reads CASSFFTRSTDTQYF. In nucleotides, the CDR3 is TGCGCCAGCAGCTTCTTTACGAGGAGCACAGATACGCAGTATTTT.

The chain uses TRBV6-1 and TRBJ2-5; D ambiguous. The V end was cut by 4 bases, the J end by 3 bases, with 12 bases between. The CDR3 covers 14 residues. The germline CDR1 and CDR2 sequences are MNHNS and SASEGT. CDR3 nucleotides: TGTGCCAGCAGTGGCGTCAGTACTAAAGAGACCCAGTACTTC. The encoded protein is CASSGVSTKETQYF.

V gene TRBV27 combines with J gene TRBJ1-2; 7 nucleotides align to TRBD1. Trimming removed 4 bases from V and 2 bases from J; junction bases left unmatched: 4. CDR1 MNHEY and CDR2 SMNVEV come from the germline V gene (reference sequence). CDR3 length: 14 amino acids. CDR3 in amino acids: CASSSGTANYGYTF. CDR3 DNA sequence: TGTGCCAGCAGTTCGGGGACAGCAAACTATGGCTACACCTTC.

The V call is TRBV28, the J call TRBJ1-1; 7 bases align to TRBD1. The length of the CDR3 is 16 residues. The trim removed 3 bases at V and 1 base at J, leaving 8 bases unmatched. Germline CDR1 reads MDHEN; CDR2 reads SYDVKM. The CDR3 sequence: CASSLTGTGKNTEAFF. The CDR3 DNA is TGTGCCAGCAGTTTGACAGGGACTGGGAAGAACACTGAAGCTTTCTTT.

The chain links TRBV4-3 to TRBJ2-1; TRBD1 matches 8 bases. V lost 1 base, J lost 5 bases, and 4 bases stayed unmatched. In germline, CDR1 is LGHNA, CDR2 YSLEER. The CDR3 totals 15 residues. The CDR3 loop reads CASSQVQGANNEQFF. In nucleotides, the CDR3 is TGCGCCAGCAGCCAAGTTCAGGGGGCGAACAATGAGCAGTTCTTC.

The CDR3 DNA sequence: TGTGCCAGCACCCCGGGAAGCTCTGGGGCCAACGTCCTGACTTTC. As protein: CASTPGSSGANVLTF. The V call is TRBV27, the J call TRBJ2-6, with D maybe TRBD2 (5 bases). Germline-derived CDR1 and CDR2 are MNHEY and SMNVEV (reference sequence). V was pared by 7 bases and J by 0 bases, with 10 bases between. There are 15 residues in the CDR3.

The CDR3 sequence: CASSPSGSSYNEQFF. DNA for the CDR3: TGTGCCAGCTCACCTAGCGGCAGCTCCTACAATGAGCAGTTCTTC. This chain uses TRBV18 with TRBJ2-1; tentative D call: TRBD2 (6 bases). The germline V gene has CDR1 KGHSH and CDR2 LQKENI. V was trimmed by 3 bases and J by 0 bases, leaving 9 bases between them. This CDR3 has 15 residues.

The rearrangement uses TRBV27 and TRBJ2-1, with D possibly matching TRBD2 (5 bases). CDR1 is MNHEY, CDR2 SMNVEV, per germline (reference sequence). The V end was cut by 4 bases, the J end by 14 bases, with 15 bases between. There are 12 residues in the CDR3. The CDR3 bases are TGTGCCAGCAGTTCCCAGGAGGCCTGGGAGTTCTTC. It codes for CASSSQEAWEFF.

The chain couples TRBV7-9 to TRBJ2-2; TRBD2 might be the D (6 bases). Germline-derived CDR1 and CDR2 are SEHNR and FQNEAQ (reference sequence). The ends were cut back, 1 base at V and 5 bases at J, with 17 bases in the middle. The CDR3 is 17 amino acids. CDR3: CASSLEVGGPGTGELFF. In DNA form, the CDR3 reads TGTGCCAGCAGCTTAGAAGTGGGGGGTCCAGGAACCGGGGAGCTGTTTTTT. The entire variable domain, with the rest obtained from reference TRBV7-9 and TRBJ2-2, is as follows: DTGVSQNPRHKITKRGQNVTFRCDPISEHNRLYWYRQTLGQGPEFLTYFQNEAQLEKSRLLSDRFSAERPKGSFSTLEIQRTEQGDSAMYLCASSLEVGGPGTGELFFGEGSRLTVL.

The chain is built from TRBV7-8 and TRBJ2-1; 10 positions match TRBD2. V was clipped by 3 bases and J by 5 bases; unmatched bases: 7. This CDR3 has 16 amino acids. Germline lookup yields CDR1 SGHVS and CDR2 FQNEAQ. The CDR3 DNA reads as TGTGCCAGCAGCTTCTCGACTAGCGGGCCTGACAATGAGCAGTTCTTC. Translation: CASSFSTSGPDNEQFF.